The sequence of this TCR beta chain was determined in a study of lymphopenia after photon versus proton radiotherapy. Broader study findings: In patients who died, overall survival fell as post-nadir TCR diversity dropped more. Better survival with proton therapy was suggested as possible, not demonstrated. Post-nadir diversity loss with photons came from oligoclonal expansion, particularly CD8+ Temra cells.

The method was immunoSEQ multiplex PCR; TCRdb's version includes in-frame clones alone and lacks a portion of them. The repertoire has about 40,000 clones, 86% of them found once; the top ten carry 10%. As to this clone: The target antigen is unknown.

CDR3 length equals 16 residues. V was trimmed by 0 bases and J by 5 bases, leaving 17 bases between them. Germline V CDR1 and CDR2: SGHVS, FNYEAQ. The chain combines TRBV7-6 with TRBJ2-7; weak D call: TRBD1 (6 bases). The source material was peripheral blood, sampled from a patient treated with proton-based radiotherapy. The TCR was taken from a woman between 65 and 79 years old with pancreatic cancer. Some clones in this sample may be carry-over from other donors' samples. CDR3 nucleotides: TGTGCCAGCAGCTTAGCCCCTAAGGGGGTCTCGGACGAGCAGTACTTC. It translates to CASSLAPKGVSDEQYF.